The next 31 T cell receptor beta chains were all read from a single sample in a study of T cell responses to AZD1222 COVID-19 vaccine. Profiling relied on immunoSEQ multiplex PCR, and the TCRdb table lists in-frame clones only, not all of them. The profile shows under 200,000 clones, about 87% of them singletons. The sequencing here drew on peripheral blood, taken on day 0 of MenACWY control vaccination. These receptor sequences come from an adult in good health.

In this sample, this clone turned up once. V is TRBV6-4 and J is TRBJ2-3; 9 bases are a match to TRBD1. The CDR3 is made up of 15 amino acids. CDR1 and CDR2 (germline): MRHNA, SNTAGT. The V gene end was trimmed by 4 bases and the J gene end by 3 bases; junction bases not matched to a gene: 5. The CDR3 DNA reads as TGTGCCAGCAGTGTAACAGGGGGCGCGACAGATACGCAGTATTTT. Translating it yields CASSVTGGATDTQYF.

The CDR3 protein is CASSGGGLEGYTF. The DNA of the CDR3 is TGTGCCAGCTCCGGGGGGGGCCTGGAAGGCTACACCTTC. The V call is TRBV18, the J call TRBJ1-2, with D possibly matching TRBD1 (6 bases). The V end was cut by 6 bases, the J end by 8 bases, with 16 bases between. The CDR3 consists of 13 residues. Germline lookup yields CDR1 KGHSH and CDR2 LQKENI.

The chain employs TRBV30 and TRBJ1-4; possible D gene TRBD1, 5 bases. This CDR3 spans 12 amino acids. Trimming cost V 2 bases and J 4 bases, with 5 bases left between them. Germline V gene sequence: CDR1 GTSNPN, CDR2 SVGIG (reference sequence). CDR3 coding DNA: TGTGCCTGGAGTAGGGGTAATGAAAAACTGTTTTTT. Translated: CAWSRGNEKLFF.

The CDR3 reads CASSQGGGQGLNEQFF. The DNA for the CDR3 is TGCGCCAGCAGCCAAGGAGGGGGACAGGGGCTTAATGAGCAGTTCTTC. The gene calls are TRBV4-1 and TRBJ2-1; 10 nucleotides align to TRBD1. Per the germline V gene, CDR1 is MGHRA and CDR2 is YSYEKL. CDR3 length: 16 residues. The J segment lost 7 bases and the V segment lost 1 base, leaving 7 bases of the junction unmatched.

The V gene is TRBV7-9, the J gene TRBJ1-5, with TRBD1 as a possible D gene (5 bases). Trimming shortened V by 2 bases and J by 2 bases, and 7 bases separated the two germline ends. Germline V CDR1 and CDR2: SEHNR, FQNEAQ (reference sequence). CDR3 length equals 14 residues. The CDR3 DNA follows: TGTGCCAGCAGCTTACAGGGAGGCAATCAGCCCCAGCATTTT. As protein: CASSLQGGNQPQHF.

This CDR3 is CASSSGQGIPYEQYF. The CDR3 bases are TGTGCCAGCAGTTCGGGACAGGGGATTCCCTACGAGCAGTACTTC. V gene TRBV7-2 combines with J gene TRBJ2-7; 10 bases agree with TRBD1. CDR1 SGHTA and CDR2 FQGNSA come from the germline V gene. This CDR3 has 15 residues. V was clipped by 6 bases and J by 2 bases; unmatched bases: 7.

J is TRBJ2-3 and V is TRBV4-2, with TRBD2 matching 10 bases. The CDR3 contains 17 residues. Germline values: CDR1 LGHNA, CDR2 YNFKEQ. Trimming took 4 bases from V and 2 from J; bases not matched to a gene: 9. CDR3 sequence: CASSPGPAGGSTDTQYF. The CDR3 bases are TGTGCCAGCAGCCCCGGACCAGCGGGGGGGTCCACAGATACGCAGTATTTT.

The table lists this clone with a few counts. V is TRBV20-1 and J is TRBJ2-5; D possibly corresponds to TRBD2 (5 bases). V dropped 3 bases and J dropped 5 bases, with 22 bases sitting between them. Germline CDR1 reads DFQATT; CDR2 reads SNEGSKA (reference sequence). The CDR3 loop spans 16 amino acids. The CDR3 protein is CSASSNVAGGEETQYF. The DNA of the CDR3 is TGCAGTGCTAGTTCAAATGTTGCGGGTGGGGAGGAGACCCAGTACTTC.

V usage is TRBV4-1 and J usage is TRBJ1-6; D not certain. Trimming stripped 0 bases from V and 7 bases from J, with 7 bases between. The CDR3 is 14 residues long. Germline V gene lookup returns CDR1 MGHRA and CDR2 YSYEKL. The CDR3 DNA reads as TGCGCCAGCAGCCAAGATAGGAGAAATTCACCCCTCCACTTT. It translates to CASSQDRRNSPLHF.

The chain has TRBV28 and TRBJ1-2, with 8 bases that match TRBD1. Germline lookup yields CDR1 MDHEN and CDR2 SYDVKM. After removal of 3 bases from V and 8 bases from J, the junction contained 14 bases not matched to a gene. The CDR3 runs 16 residues. This CDR3 reads CASSFSPGGGQGGYTF. Here the CDR3 DNA reads TGTGCCAGCAGTTTCAGCCCAGGGGGCGGCCAGGGGGGCTACACCTTC.

The chain links TRBV7-9 to TRBJ1-2; 10 bases align to TRBD1. CDR3 length: 18 amino acids. Germline V gene sequence: CDR1 SEHNR, CDR2 FQNEAQ (reference sequence). Germline trimming cut 2 bases from V and 1 base from J; bases unmatched to any gene: 10. This CDR3 reads CASSLYVGTGDGNYGYTF. The CDR3 DNA follows: TGTGCCAGCAGCTTATATGTGGGGACAGGGGATGGTAACTATGGCTACACCTTC.

The rearrangement joins TRBV4-1 to TRBJ2-5, with D perhaps matching TRBD1 (6 bases). CDR3 length equals 14 residues. With 4 bases removed from V and 5 bases from J, the gap between germline ends came to 14 bases. Germline CDR1 MGHRA, CDR2 YSYEKL. CDR3 DNA: TGCGCCAGCAGCCTGGCAGGGGTAGGGGAGACCCAGTACTTC. This sequence encodes CASSLAGVGETQYF.

The V and J genes are TRBV6-2 or TRBV6-3 and TRBJ1-2, with a weak D call TRBD1 (5 bases). CDR3 length equals 14 residues. Germline assignment: CDR1 MNHEY and CDR2 SVGEGT. The V gene lost 2 bases and the J gene lost 6 bases, with 13 bases spanning the gap. The DNA of the CDR3 is TGTGCCAGCAGTTACGTGGGGGTTGAGGATGGCTACACCTTC. Protein: CASSYVGVEDGYTF.

CDR3 in DNA: TGTGCCAGCAGCCCCATCGGGAACACTGAAGCTTTCTTT. Translating gives CASSPIGNTEAFF. The chain links TRBV13 to TRBJ1-1, with unresolved D. V was shortened by 5 bases and J by 1 base, with 8 bases between the two germline ends. The CDR3 is 13 amino acids. The V gene's germline CDR1 is PRHDT and CDR2 FYEKMQ (reference sequence). The full variable domain, in which reference TRBV13 and TRBJ1-1 provide the parts outside the CDR3, is AAGVIQSPRHLIKEKRETATLKCYPIPRHDTVYWYQQGPGQDPQFLISFYEKMQSDKGSIPDRFSAQQFSDYHSELNMSSLELGDSALYFCASSPIGNTEAFFGQGTRLTVV.

In this sample, this clone turned up a few times. J is TRBJ2-3 and V is TRBV7-2; TRBD1 agrees at 10 bases. The CDR3 covers 18 residues. Germline V CDR1 and CDR2: SGHTA, FQGNSA. The J segment lost 4 bases and the V segment lost 2 bases, leaving 12 bases of the junction unmatched. The CDR3 here is CASSLNPYGTGDSDTQYF. DNA for the CDR3: TGTGCCAGCAGCTTAAACCCCTACGGGACAGGGGATTCAGATACGCAGTATTTT.

The gene calls are TRBV30 and TRBJ2-2; 10 nucleotides line up with TRBD2. The CDR3 totals 15 residues. Germline-derived CDR1 and CDR2 are GTSNPN and SVGIG (reference sequence). After removal of 2 bases from V and 3 bases from J, the junction contained 3 bases not matched to a gene. The CDR3 loop is CAWSLGTSDTGELFF. The CDR3 DNA reads as TGTGCCTGGAGTTTGGGGACTAGCGACACCGGGGAGCTGTTTTTT.

This rearrangement joins TRBV5-4 to TRBJ2-1; TRBD2 aligns across 8 bases. The CDR3 is 16 amino acids. With 3 bases clipped from V and 1 base from J, the junction kept 6 bases outside the gene matches. Germline values: CDR1 SGHNT, CDR2 YYREEE (reference sequence). This chain's CDR3 is CASSSNSGRSYNEQFF. Written as DNA, the CDR3 is TGTGCCAGCAGCTCAAACAGCGGGAGATCCTACAATGAGCAGTTCTTC. The complete variable domain, with remaining parts taken from reference TRBV5-4 and TRBJ2-1, reads ETGVTQSPTHLIKTRGQQVTLRCSSQSGHNTVSWYQQALGQGPQFIFQYYREEENGRGNFPPRFSGLQFPNYSSELNVNALELDDSALYLCASSSNSGRSYNEQFFGPGTRLTVL.

The genes are TRBV2 and TRBJ1-2; a possible D gene is TRBD1 (5 bases). The CDR3 is 14 amino acids. Germline V gene sequence: CDR1 SNHLY, CDR2 FYNNEI. V lost 6 bases, J lost 7 bases, and 18 bases lay in between. The CDR3 DNA is TGTGCCAGCAGGGATCGGGACGGGCAACGTGGCTACACCTTC. It is translated as CASRDRDGQRGYTF.

The genes are TRBV6-6 and TRBJ2-1, with 8 bases lining up with TRBD2. This CDR3 comprises 16 residues. Trimming removed 4 bases from V and 9 bases from J; junction bases left unmatched: 14. Looked up from germline, CDR1 is MNHNY and CDR2 is SVGAGI (reference sequence). The CDR3 loop is CASSSNEREIVGEQFF. The CDR3 nucleotides read TGTGCCAGCAGTTCTAATGAGCGGGAGATCGTTGGTGAGCAGTTCTTC.

V gene TRBV27 combines with J gene TRBJ2-2; the D is unclear. CDR3 length: 14 amino acids. Germline values: CDR1 MNHEY, CDR2 SMNVEV (reference sequence). V was pared by 4 bases and J by 1 base, with 7 bases between. The CDR3 coding sequence is TGTGCCAGCAGTTATGGCGGGAACACCGGGGAGCTGTTTTTT. Amino acids: CASSYGGNTGELFF.

This clone was recorded once. The gene calls are TRBV6-5 and TRBJ1-1; 9 nucleotides match TRBD1. The CDR3 contains 13 residues. V shed 4 bases, J shed 8 bases, and the junction held 5 bases outside the gene matches. The germline V gene encodes CDR1 MNHEY and CDR2 SVGAGI. The CDR3 coding sequence is TGTGCCAGCAGTTTTCCGGGACAGGGAGAAGCTTTCTTT. It codes for CASSFPGQGEAFF.

This clone appeared once. The rearrangement links TRBV28 to TRBJ1-2; unclear D gene. The CDR3 contains 15 residues. Per germline, CDR1 MDHEN and CDR2 SYDVKM. Trimming took off 0 bases at V and 8 bases at J, with 16 bases between the two ends. Here the CDR3 reads CASSLWGGLLAGYTF. The CDR3 region has the DNA TGTGCCAGCAGTTTATGGGGAGGCCTATTAGCGGGCTACACCTTC.

The rearrangement uses TRBV28 and TRBJ1-2; D perhaps matches TRBD1 (5 bases). V was cut by 8 bases and J by 7 bases, with 14 bases left in between. The CDR3 contains 12 residues. Germline assignment: CDR1 MDHEN and CDR2 SYDVKM. The CDR3 loop reads CASHRWGGGYTF. The DNA for the CDR3 is TGTGCCAGCCATCGGTGGGGGGGTGGCTACACCTTC.

The chain is built from TRBV28 and TRBJ2-7; 12 nucleotides align to TRBD2. The V gene end was trimmed by 1 base and the J gene end by 3 bases; junction bases not matched to a gene: 7. There are 17 residues in the CDR3. Germline loops: CDR1 MDHEN, CDR2 SYDVKM. In nucleotides, the CDR3 is TGTGCCAGCAGTTTATTTTCTAGCGGGAGGGACCTCTACGAGCAGTACTTC. Protein product: CASSLFSSGRDLYEQYF.

This sequence joins TRBV19 and TRBJ1-5, with D unclear. V lost 10 bases and J 0 bases, leaving 16 bases between the germline ends. The CDR3 totals 15 residues. Looked up from germline, CDR1 is LNHDA and CDR2 is SQIVND (reference sequence). The CDR3 loop is CATQLTPYSNQPQHF. CDR3 nucleotides: TGTGCCACCCAATTGACACCTTATAGCAATCAGCCCCAGCATTTT.

V and J are TRBV6-5 and TRBJ1-1; 9 nucleotides match TRBD1. V shed 0 bases and J 5 bases; nucleotides not matched to a gene: 1. The CDR3 loop spans 14 amino acids. CDR1 is MNHEY, CDR2 SVGAGI, per germline. CDR3 region: CASSYSTGGTEAFF. CDR3 nucleotides: TGTGCCAGCAGTTACTCGACAGGGGGAACTGAAGCTTTCTTT.

The sample holds a few counts of this clone. The rearrangement uses TRBV13 and TRBJ2-7, with TRBD2 as a possible D gene (5 bases). The CDR3 extends over 14 amino acids. The V gene's germline CDR1 is PRHDT and CDR2 FYEKMQ (reference sequence). Trimming shortened V by 5 bases and J by 4 bases, and 15 bases separated the two germline ends. CDR3 nucleotide sequence: TGTGCCAGCAGCCCCAAGGGAGTGCCTTACGAGCAGTACTTC. This gives the protein CASSPKGVPYEQYF.

The sample holds one count of this clone. The genes are TRBV5-1 and TRBJ2-7; TRBD2 aligns across 13 bases. Germline trimming cut 0 bases from V and 4 bases from J; bases unmatched to any gene: 10. CDR1 is SGHRS and CDR2 is YFSETQ in the germline V gene. This CDR3 spans 18 amino acids. The CDR3 nucleotides are TGCGCCAGCAGCTTGGCCAAAGGGACTAGCGGGACCTATTACGAGCAGTACTTC. It codes for CASSLAKGTSGTYYEQYF.

The CDR3 coding sequence is TGCGCCAGCAGCCCCAATTGGGCGACAGGGGGGAACACTGAAGCTTTCTTT. It yields the protein CASSPNWATGGNTEAFF. The V call is TRBV4-1, the J call TRBJ1-1; TRBD1 aligns across 9 bases. CDR3 size: 17 residues. Germline loops: CDR1 MGHRA, CDR2 YSYEKL. J lost 1 base, V lost 4 bases, and 10 bases had no gene match.

The V call is TRBV19, the J call TRBJ1-2, with D tentatively TRBD1 (6 bases). Trimming left V 5 bases short and J 3 bases short, with 16 bases between. The CDR3 contains 15 residues. Germline V CDR1 and CDR2: LNHDA, SQIVND (reference sequence). CDR3 in amino acids: CASSVPGGLHYGYTF. The CDR3 nucleotides are TGTGCCAGTAGTGTTCCGGGGGGCCTCCACTATGGCTACACCTTC.

A few counts support this clone. The J gene is TRBJ2-7, the V gene TRBV28; TRBD1 or TRBD2 may be the D gene (5 bases each). Trimming took off 3 bases at V and 3 bases at J, with 12 bases between the two ends. The CDR3 is 14 residues long. Germline V gene data show CDR1 as MDHEN and CDR2 as SYDVKM. The CDR3 loop is CASSFSPRGYEQYF. The CDR3 DNA is TGTGCCAGCAGTTTCTCCCCGAGGGGCTACGAGCAGTACTTC.